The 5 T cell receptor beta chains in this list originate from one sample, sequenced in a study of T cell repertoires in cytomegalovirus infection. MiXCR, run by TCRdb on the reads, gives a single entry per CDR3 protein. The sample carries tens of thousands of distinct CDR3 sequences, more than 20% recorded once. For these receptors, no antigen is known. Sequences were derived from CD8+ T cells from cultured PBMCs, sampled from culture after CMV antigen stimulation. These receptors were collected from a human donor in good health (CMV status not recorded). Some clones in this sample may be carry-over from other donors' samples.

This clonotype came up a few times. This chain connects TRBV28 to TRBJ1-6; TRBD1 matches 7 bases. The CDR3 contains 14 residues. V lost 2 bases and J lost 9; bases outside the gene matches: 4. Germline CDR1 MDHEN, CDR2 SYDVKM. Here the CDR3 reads CASSLETGISPLHF. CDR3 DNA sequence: TGTGCCAGCAGTTTAGAGACAGGGATTTCACCCCTCCACTTT.

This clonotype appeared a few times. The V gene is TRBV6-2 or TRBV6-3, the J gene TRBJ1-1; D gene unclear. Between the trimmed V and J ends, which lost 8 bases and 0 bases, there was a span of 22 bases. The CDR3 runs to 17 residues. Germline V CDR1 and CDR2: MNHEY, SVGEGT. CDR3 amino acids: CASSQHAGIWMNTEAFF. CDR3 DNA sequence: TGTGCCAGCTCACAACATGCGGGAATCTGGATGAACACTGAAGCTTTCTTT.

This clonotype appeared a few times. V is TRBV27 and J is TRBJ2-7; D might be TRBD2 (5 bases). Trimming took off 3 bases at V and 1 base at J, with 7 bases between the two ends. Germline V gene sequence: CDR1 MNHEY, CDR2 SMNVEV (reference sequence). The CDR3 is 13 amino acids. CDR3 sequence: CASSFGISYEQYF. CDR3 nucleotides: TGTGCCAGCAGTTTCGGGATATCCTACGAGCAGTACTTC.

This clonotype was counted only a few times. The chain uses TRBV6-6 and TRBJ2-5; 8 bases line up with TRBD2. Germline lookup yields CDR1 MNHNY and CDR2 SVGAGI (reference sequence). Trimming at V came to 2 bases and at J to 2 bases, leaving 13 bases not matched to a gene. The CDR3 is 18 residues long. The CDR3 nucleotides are TGTGCCAGCAGTTACGGGGTTGACAGGCGGGGGGTACAAGAGACCCAGTACTTC. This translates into CASSYGVDRRGVQETQYF.

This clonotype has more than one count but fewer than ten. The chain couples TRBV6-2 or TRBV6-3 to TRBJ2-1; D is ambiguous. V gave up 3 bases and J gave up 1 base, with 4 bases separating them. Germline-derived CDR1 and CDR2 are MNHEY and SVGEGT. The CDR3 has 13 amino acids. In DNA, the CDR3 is TGTGCCAGCAGTTATAATTCCTACAATGAGCAGTTCTTC. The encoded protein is CASSYNSYNEQFF.